Listed here are 5 T cell receptor beta chains from one sample, sequenced in a study of blood T cells in healthy people across ages. For the second PCR, which ran for about 7 to 11 cycles, a sample-barcoded 5' primer and a J-beta primer mix were used. TCRdb recomputed calls from the 5' RACE reads with MiXCR, one row per CDR3 protein. The table shows roughly 1,700,000 distinct CDR3 sequences, with under 30% occurring only once. Sequencing was done on a sample of blood. Receptors were obtained from a woman aged 25 to 45 in good health.

This clonotype was picked up a small number of times. The CDR3 DNA is TGTGCCAGCAGCCCCATGGGGGGTCCCGTATGGCAGCCCCAGCATTTT. This gives the protein CASSPMGGPVWQPQHF. The rearrangement uses TRBV3-1 and TRBJ1-5, with D tentatively TRBD1 (5 bases). Trimming shortened V by 4 bases and J by 7 bases, and 20 bases separated the two germline ends. CDR1 is LGHDT, CDR2 YNNKEL, per germline (reference sequence). The CDR3 runs to 16 residues.

The rearrangement uses TRBV12-3 or TRBV12-4 and TRBJ2-1; maybe TRBD2 (6 bases). V lost 1 base, J lost 7 bases, and 17 bases lay in between. The CDR3 spans 16 residues. The CDR3 loop reads CASSLVPGEGLNEQFF. The CDR3 coding sequence is TGTGCCAGCAGTTTAGTCCCGGGGGAAGGACTTAATGAGCAGTTCTTC.

On this clonotype: Its ends do not fully match the called genes, so a read error is possible. The DNA for the CDR3 is TGTGCCAGCTCACCACGCGGACCGAGCTCCTGCAATGAGCAGTTCTTC. This codes for CASSPRGPSSCNEQFF. The chain carries TRBV18 and TRBJ2-1; D is ambiguous. Germline V lookup: CDR1 KGHSH, CDR2 LQKENI. The CDR3 length is 16 residues.

This clonotype appeared a few times. The V call is TRBV28, the J call TRBJ2-1, with 7 nucleotides matching TRBD2. CDR3 size: 16 residues. Germline CDR1 is MDHEN and CDR2 is SYDVKM. V shed 5 bases, J shed 9 bases, and the junction held 16 bases outside the gene matches. Here the CDR3 reads CASSPLAGPGNFEQFF. The CDR3, as DNA: TGTGCCAGCAGTCCCTTAGCGGGCCCGGGGAATTTTGAGCAGTTCTTC.

The chain joins TRBV3-1 to TRBJ1-1, with D possibly TRBD1 on 6 matching bases. With 2 bases removed from V and 1 base from J, the gap between germline ends came to 11 bases. The CDR3 contains 15 residues. Germline lookup yields CDR1 LGHDT and CDR2 YNNKEL (reference sequence). The CDR3 is CASSQPFRGNTEAFF. The CDR3 DNA reads TGTGCCAGCAGCCAACCTTTCAGGGGGAACACTGAAGCTTTCTTT.